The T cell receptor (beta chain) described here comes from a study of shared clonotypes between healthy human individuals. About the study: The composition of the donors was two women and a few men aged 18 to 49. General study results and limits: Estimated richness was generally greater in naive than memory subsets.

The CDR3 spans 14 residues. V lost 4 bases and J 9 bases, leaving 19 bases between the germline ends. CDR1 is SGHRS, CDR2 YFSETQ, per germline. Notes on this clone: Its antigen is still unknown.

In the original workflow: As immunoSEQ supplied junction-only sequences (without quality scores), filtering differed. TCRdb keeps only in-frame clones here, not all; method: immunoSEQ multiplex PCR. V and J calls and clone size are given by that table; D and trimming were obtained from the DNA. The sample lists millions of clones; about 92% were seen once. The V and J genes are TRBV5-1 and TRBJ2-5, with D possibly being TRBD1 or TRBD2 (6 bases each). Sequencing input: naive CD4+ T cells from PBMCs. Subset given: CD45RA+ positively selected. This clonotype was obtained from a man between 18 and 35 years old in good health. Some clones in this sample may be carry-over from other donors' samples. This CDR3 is CASSQDGPEGAQYF. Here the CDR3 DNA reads TGCGCCAGCAGCCAGGACGGGCCGGAGGGGGCCCAGTACTTC. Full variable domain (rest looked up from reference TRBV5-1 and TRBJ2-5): KAGVTQTPRYLIKTRGQQVTLSCSPISGHRSVSWYQQTPGQGLQFLFEYFSETQRNKGNFPGRFSGRQFSNSRSEMNVSTLELGDSALYLCASSQDGPEGAQYFGPGTRLLVL.